The 18 T cell receptor beta chains presented below share a single source sample, sequenced in a study of cytomegalovirus exposure and HLA in healthy donors. With 60 Vbeta and 13 Jbeta primers, the PCR was carried out. Sequenced by immunoSEQ multiplex PCR; TCRdb stores in-frame clones only, minus some. The data show under 200,000 clones, with around 84% seen just once and 2.5% to 3% held by the top ten. Sequenced input: PBMCs. The receptors originated from a man aged 25-45 years in good health and CMV-seropositive.

The CDR3 DNA follows: TGTGCCAGTAGCAGGGTAGCGGGAGACGAGCAGTTCTTC. This translates into CASSRVAGDEQFF. The V gene is TRBV19, the J gene TRBJ2-1; TRBD2 aligns across 9 bases. Germline V gene lookup returns CDR1 LNHDA and CDR2 SQIVND (reference sequence). Trimming took 6 bases from V and 10 from J; bases not matched to a gene: 7. The CDR3 is made up of 13 amino acids.

This chain uses TRBV9 with TRBJ1-2; a weak D match, TRBD1 (6 bases). Per the germline V gene, CDR1 is SGDLS and CDR2 is YYNGEE. Trimming pared 3 bases from V and 4 bases from J, leaving 22 bases between. The CDR3 totals 17 residues. CDR3 in DNA: TGTGCCAGCAGCGCCTCCCTGGGGGGGCGGGGTGTCTATGGCTACACCTTC. Translation: CASSASLGGRGVYGYTF.

J is TRBJ2-1 and V is TRBV10-2; 9 bases map to TRBD1. The CDR3 has 15 amino acids. Germline CDR1 is WSHSY and CDR2 is SAAADI. V lost 4 bases to trimming and J lost 3 bases; unmatched junction nucleotides: 4. The CDR3 here is CASSGWTGDYNEQFF. CDR3 in DNA: TGCGCCAGCAGTGGGTGGACAGGGGACTACAATGAGCAGTTCTTC.

The chain uses TRBV19 and TRBJ2-3; 8 bases line up with TRBD2. CDR1 is LNHDA, CDR2 SQIVND, per germline (reference sequence). This CDR3 contains 16 residues. V lost 8 bases, J lost 2 bases, and 12 bases stayed unmatched. CDR3 sequence (DNA): TGTGCCAGTCGCGGAGAAACTAGCGGTTACACAGATACGCAGTATTTT. It encodes CASRGETSGYTDTQYF.

The V gene is TRBV7-9, the J gene TRBJ2-1; 15 bases fit TRBD2. Germline assignment: CDR1 SEHNR and CDR2 FQNEAQ (reference sequence). Trimming cost V 5 bases and J 7 bases; bases outside gene matches: 9. The length of the CDR3 is 17 residues. The CDR3 loop is CASSGLAGGGQGNEQFF. DNA of the CDR3: TGTGCCAGCAGCGGACTAGCGGGAGGGGGGCAGGGGAATGAGCAGTTCTTC.

Regarding this clone: This CDR3 is also generated by other DNA sequences in the sample. The chain has TRBV27 and TRBJ2-7; D may be TRBD2 (6 bases). Trimming shortened V by 8 bases and J by 7 bases, and 15 bases separated the two germline ends. CDR3 length equals 12 residues. In germline, CDR1 is MNHEY, CDR2 SMNVEV (reference sequence). For the CDR3, the DNA is TGTGCCAGCCACGGGTTCGCGGGGGAGCAGTACGTC. Translation gives CASHGFAGEQYV.

The rearrangement joins TRBV27 to TRBJ2-1, with 7 positions matching TRBD2. The CDR3 sequence is 14 residues long. V shed 8 bases and J 0 bases; nucleotides not matched to a gene: 4. Looked up from germline, CDR1 is MNHEY and CDR2 is SMNVEV (reference sequence). CDR3 coding DNA: TGTGCCAGCGGTGGGGGGGGCTCCTACAATGAGCAGTTCTTC. Translation gives CASGGGGSYNEQFF.

This clone has more than one count but fewer than ten. The V gene is TRBV4-2, the J gene TRBJ1-3; unclear D gene. Germline CDR1 is LGHNA and CDR2 is YNFKEQ. The CDR3 totals 13 residues. V lost 8 bases and J lost 0, with 8 bases in between. The CDR3, as DNA: TGTGCCAGCGCTGGCAACTCTGGAAACACCATATATTTT. It codes for CASAGNSGNTIYF.

This chain connects TRBV28 to TRBJ1-5; D not resolved. CDR3 length equals 14 residues. The V gene's germline CDR1 is MDHEN and CDR2 SYDVKM. The germline V and J ends were trimmed by 3 bases and 0 bases, with 6 bases remaining between them. CDR3 in amino acids: CASSFGDSNQPQHF. CDR3 DNA: TGTGCCAGCAGTTTCGGGGATAGCAATCAGCCCCAGCATTTT. The variable domain in full, with the rest retrieved from reference TRBV28 and TRBJ1-5, is DVKVTQSSRYLVKRTGEKVFLECVQDMDHENMFWYRQDPGLGLRLIYFSYDVKMKEKGDIPEGYSVSREKKERFSLILESASTNQTSMYLCASSFGDSNQPQHFGDGTRLSIL.

V and J are TRBV5-1 and TRBJ1-2, with a tentative D call TRBD1 (6 bases). V lost 4 bases and J 2 bases, leaving 9 bases between the germline ends. The CDR3 length is 13 residues. Looked up from germline, CDR1 is SGHRS and CDR2 is YFSETQ. The CDR3 region has the DNA TGCGCCAGCAGCGCTGGACAGAACTATGGCTACACCTTC. This gives the protein CASSAGQNYGYTF.

The chain links TRBV4-3 to TRBJ1-2; TRBD1 aligns across 9 bases. Germline V gene sequence: CDR1 LGHNA, CDR2 YSLEER. V dropped 4 bases and J dropped 4; count of bases not matched to a gene: 13. This CDR3 spans 17 amino acids. The CDR3 DNA is TGCGCCAGCAGCCGGATTTCCGAACAGGGGGCGACCTATGGCTACACCTTC. Protein product: CASSRISEQGATYGYTF.

V is TRBV19 and J is TRBJ2-5, with D possibly TRBD1 on 6 matching bases. CDR1 is LNHDA, CDR2 SQIVND, per germline (reference sequence). Trimming removed 8 bases from V and 5 bases from J, with 18 bases in between. The CDR3 spans 14 residues. The CDR3 sequence: CASGPGHGVETQYF. Written as DNA, the CDR3 is TGTGCCAGTGGACCGGGACACGGGGTGGAGACCCAGTACTTC.

This clone was recorded only once. V usage is TRBV2 and J usage is TRBJ2-1, with D possibly being TRBD2 (6 bases). The CDR3 is made up of 15 amino acids. V was trimmed by 6 bases and J by 2 bases, leaving 14 bases between them. Germline lookup yields CDR1 SNHLY and CDR2 FYNNEI. The CDR3 DNA follows: TGTGCCAGCAGGGGTTGGGCGGGGACCTACAATGAGCAGTTCTTC. This sequence encodes CASRGWAGTYNEQFF.

The J gene is TRBJ2-6, the V gene TRBV18, with TRBD1 matching over 7 bases. Per germline, CDR1 KGHSH and CDR2 LQKENI. After removal of 3 bases from V and 1 base from J, the junction contained 6 bases not matched to a gene. This CDR3 comprises 17 residues. The CDR3 loop is CASSPQAGGSGANVLTF. CDR3 DNA sequence: TGTGCCAGCTCACCCCAAGCAGGGGGTTCTGGGGCCAACGTCCTGACTTTC.

This rearrangement joins TRBV11-2 to TRBJ1-2, with 7 bases aligning to TRBD1. The CDR3 is 14 residues long. V lost 5 bases to trimming and J lost 11 bases; unmatched junction nucleotides: 14. Germline CDR1 and CDR2: SGHAT and FQNNGV. In DNA, the CDR3 is TGTGCCAGCAGCCTCTCCCGGGACAGAAAGACATACACCTTC. It is translated as CASSLSRDRKTYTF.

The chain uses TRBV5-4 and TRBJ2-7; a weak D match, TRBD2 (5 bases). Germline V gives CDR1 SGHNT, CDR2 YYREEE (reference sequence). The CDR3 has 17 residues. With 0 bases removed from V and 0 bases from J, the gap between germline ends came to 16 bases. Here the CDR3 reads CASSLGGSGGYSYEQYV. For the CDR3, the DNA is TGTGCCAGCAGCTTGGGGGGTTCGGGCGGGTACTCCTACGAGCAGTACGTC.

V usage is TRBV28 and J usage is TRBJ2-2; 10 bases line up with TRBD1. The germline V gene has CDR1 MDHEN and CDR2 SYDVKM. The CDR3 length is 15 residues. V trimming: 6 bases; J trimming: 4 bases; junction bases outside the gene matches: 5. DNA for the CDR3: TGTGCCAGCAGGGGACAGGGGCTCTTCACCGGGGAGCTGTTTTTT. Protein: CASRGQGLFTGELFF.

The CDR3 DNA reads TGTGCCACCAGCAAACACGACAATGAGCAGTTCTTC. This gives the protein CATSKHDNEQFF. The chain recombines TRBV15 with TRBJ2-1; no clear D. The V end was cut by 4 bases, the J end by 5 bases, with 6 bases between. Germline values: CDR1 LNHNV, CDR2 YYDKDF (reference sequence). This CDR3 comprises 12 residues. The full variable domain, its missing parts supplied by reference TRBV15 and TRBJ2-1, is DAMVIQNPRYQVTQFGKPVTLSCSQTLNHNVMYWYQQKSSQAPKLLFHYYDKDFNNEADTPDNFQSRRPNTSFCFLDIRSPGLGDTAMYLCATSKHDNEQFFGPGTRLTVL.